This entry features one TCR beta chain sequence. The sample comes from a study of technical replicates of blood from a handful of donors. The CDR3 is 15 amino acids. Losses at the gene ends were 1 base for V and 5 bases for J; bases not matched to a gene: 3. Germline V gene sequence: CDR1 SGHNT, CDR2 YYREEE (reference sequence). Assay: immunoSEQ multiplex PCR; the TCRdb copy retains only in-frame clones and omits some. The repertoire holds 50,000 to 70,000 clones, with 75% to 90% as singletons. The sample was PBMCs. This chain uses TRBV5-4 with TRBJ1-4; 9 bases match TRBD1. This receptor was identified in a human donor in good health. Some clones in this sample may be carry-over from other donors' samples. CDR3 region: CASSLPGQGNEKLFF. The CDR3 DNA reads TGTGCCAGCAGCTTGCCCGGACAGGGGAATGAAAAACTGTTTTTT.